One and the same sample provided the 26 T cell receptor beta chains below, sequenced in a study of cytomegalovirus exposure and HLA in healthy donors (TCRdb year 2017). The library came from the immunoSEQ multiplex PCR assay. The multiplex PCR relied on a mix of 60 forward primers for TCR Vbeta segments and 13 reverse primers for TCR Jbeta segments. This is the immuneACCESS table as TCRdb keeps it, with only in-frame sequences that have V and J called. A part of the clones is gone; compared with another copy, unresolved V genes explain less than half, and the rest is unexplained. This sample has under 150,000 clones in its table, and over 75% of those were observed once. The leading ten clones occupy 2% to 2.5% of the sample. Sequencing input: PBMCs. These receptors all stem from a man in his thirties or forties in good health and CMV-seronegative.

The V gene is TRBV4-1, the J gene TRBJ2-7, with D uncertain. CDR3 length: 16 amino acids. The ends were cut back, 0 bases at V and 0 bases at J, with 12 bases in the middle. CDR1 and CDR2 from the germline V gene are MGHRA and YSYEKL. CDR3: CASSQDDRSGSYEQYF. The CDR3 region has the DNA TGCGCCAGCAGCCAAGATGACCGGAGTGGCTCCTACGAGCAGTACTTC.

The CDR3 spells CATSRESGAYEQYF. The DNA of the CDR3 is TGTGCCACCAGCAGAGAATCAGGGGCCTACGAGCAGTACTTC. The chain employs TRBV15 and TRBJ2-7, with D possibly TRBD1 on 6 matching bases. Germline V gene sequence: CDR1 LNHNV, CDR2 YYDKDF (reference sequence). The CDR3 is made up of 14 amino acids. The V and J ends lost 0 bases and 2 bases respectively, with 8 bases between them. Together with reference TRBV15 and TRBJ2-7, the CDR3 gives the full variable domain: DAMVIQNPRYQVTQFGKPVTLSCSQTLNHNVMYWYQQKSSQAPKLLFHYYDKDFNNEADTPDNFQSRRPNTSFCFLDIRSPGLGDTAMYLCATSRESGAYEQYFGPGTRLTVT.

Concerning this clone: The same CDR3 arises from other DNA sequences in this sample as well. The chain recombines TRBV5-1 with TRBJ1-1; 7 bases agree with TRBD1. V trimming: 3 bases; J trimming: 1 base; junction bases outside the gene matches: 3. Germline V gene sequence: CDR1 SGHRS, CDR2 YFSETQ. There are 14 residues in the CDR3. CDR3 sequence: CASSSGQPNTEAFF. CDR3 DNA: TGCGCCAGCAGCTCGGGACAGCCGAACACTGAAGCTTTCTTT.

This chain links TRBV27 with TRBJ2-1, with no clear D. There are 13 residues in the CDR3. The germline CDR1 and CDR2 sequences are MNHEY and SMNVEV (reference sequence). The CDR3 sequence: CPAQAEKYNEQFF. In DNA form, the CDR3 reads TGTCCCGCCCAGGCAGAGAAGTACAATGAGCAGTTCTTC.

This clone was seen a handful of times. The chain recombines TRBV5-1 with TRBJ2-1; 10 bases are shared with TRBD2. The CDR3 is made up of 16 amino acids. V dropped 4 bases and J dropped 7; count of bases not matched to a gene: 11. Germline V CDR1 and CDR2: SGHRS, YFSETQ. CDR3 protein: CASSQDIKRGGNEQFF. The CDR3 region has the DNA TGCGCCAGCAGCCAAGATATCAAGCGGGGGGGGAATGAGCAGTTCTTC.

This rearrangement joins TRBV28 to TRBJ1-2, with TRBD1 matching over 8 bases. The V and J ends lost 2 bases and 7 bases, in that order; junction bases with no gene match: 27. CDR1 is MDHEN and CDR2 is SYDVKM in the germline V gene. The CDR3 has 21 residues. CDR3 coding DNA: TGTGCCAGCAGTTTAGCACCCGGTACCGTTGGTGTATACAGGACAGGGATTGGCTACACCTTC. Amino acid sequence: CASSLAPGTVGVYRTGIGYTF.

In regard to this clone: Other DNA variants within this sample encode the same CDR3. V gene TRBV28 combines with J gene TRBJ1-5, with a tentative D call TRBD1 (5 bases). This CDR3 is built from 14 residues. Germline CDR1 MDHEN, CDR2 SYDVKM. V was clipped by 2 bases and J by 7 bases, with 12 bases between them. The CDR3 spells CASSLRQGGQPQHF. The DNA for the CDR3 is TGTGCCAGCAGTTTACGGCAGGGTGGACAGCCCCAGCATTTT.

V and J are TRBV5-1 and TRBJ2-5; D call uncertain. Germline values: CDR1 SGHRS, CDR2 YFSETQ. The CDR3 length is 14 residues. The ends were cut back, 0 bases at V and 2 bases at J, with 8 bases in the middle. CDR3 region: CASSLGFFQETQYF. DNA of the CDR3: TGCGCCAGCAGCTTGGGTTTCTTTCAAGAGACCCAGTACTTC.

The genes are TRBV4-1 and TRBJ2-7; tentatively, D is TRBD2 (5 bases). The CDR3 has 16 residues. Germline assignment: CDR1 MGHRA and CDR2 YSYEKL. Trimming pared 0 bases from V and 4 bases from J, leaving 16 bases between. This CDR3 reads CASSQDSTTVTYEQYF. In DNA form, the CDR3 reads TGCGCCAGCAGCCAAGATTCGACTACAGTCACGTACGAGCAGTACTTC.

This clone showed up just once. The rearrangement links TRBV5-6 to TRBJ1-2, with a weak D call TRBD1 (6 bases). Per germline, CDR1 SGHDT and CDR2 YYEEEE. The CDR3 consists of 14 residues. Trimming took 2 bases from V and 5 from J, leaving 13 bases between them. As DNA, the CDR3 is TGTGCCAGCAGCTTTCGGGGGGCGCGGTATGGCTACACCTTC. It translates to CASSFRGARYGYTF. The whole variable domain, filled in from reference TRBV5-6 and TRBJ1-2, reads DAGVTQSPTHLIKTRGQQVTLRCSPKSGHDTVSWYQQALGQGPQFIFQYYEEEERQRGNFPDRFSGHQFPNYSSELNVNALLLGDSALYLCASSFRGARYGYTFGSGTRLTVV.

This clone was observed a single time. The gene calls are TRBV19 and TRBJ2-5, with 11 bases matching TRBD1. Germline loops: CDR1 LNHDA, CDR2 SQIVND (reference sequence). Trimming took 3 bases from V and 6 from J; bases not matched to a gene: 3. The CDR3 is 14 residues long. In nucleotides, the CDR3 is TGTGCCAGTAGTATTGGACAGGGGGCGCAGACCCAGTACTTC. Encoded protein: CASSIGQGAQTQYF. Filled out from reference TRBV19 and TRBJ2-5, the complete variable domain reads DGGITQSPKYLFRKEGQNVTLSCEQNLNHDAMYWYRQDPGQGLRLIYYSQIVNDFQKGDIAEGYSVSREKKESFPLTVTSAQKNPTAFYLCASSIGQGAQTQYFGPGTRLLVL.

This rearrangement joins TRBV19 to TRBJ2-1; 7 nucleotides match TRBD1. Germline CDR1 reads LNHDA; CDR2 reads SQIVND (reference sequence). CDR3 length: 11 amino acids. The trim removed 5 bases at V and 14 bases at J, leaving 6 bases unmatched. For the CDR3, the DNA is TGTGCCAGTAGTTCAACTGGACAGGAGTTCTTC. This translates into CASSSTGQEFF.

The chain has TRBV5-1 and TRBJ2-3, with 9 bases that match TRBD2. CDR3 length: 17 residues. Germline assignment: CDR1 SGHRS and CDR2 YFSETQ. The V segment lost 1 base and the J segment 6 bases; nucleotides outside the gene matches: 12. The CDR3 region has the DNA TGCGCCAGCAGCTTGAGCCAGCCGGGACTAGCTAGGGATACGCAGTATTTT. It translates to CASSLSQPGLARDTQYF.

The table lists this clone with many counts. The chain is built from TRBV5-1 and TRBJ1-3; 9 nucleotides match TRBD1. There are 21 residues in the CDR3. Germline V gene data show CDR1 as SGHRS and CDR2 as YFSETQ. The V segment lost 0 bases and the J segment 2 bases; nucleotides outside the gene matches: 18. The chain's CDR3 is CASSLGRMTGGLWRTGNTIYF. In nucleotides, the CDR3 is TGCGCCAGCAGCTTGGGGCGGATGACAGGGGGTCTTTGGAGAACTGGAAACACCATATATTTT.

CDR3 protein: CASSFAGGGGNTEAFF. The CDR3 DNA sequence: TGTGCCAGCAGTTTTGCGGGGGGAGGGGGGAACACTGAAGCTTTCTTT. The chain couples TRBV5-4 to TRBJ1-1, with D tentatively TRBD1 (6 bases). The germline V and J ends were trimmed by 5 bases and 1 base, with 18 bases remaining between them. The CDR3 has 16 amino acids. CDR1 SGHNT and CDR2 YYREEE come from the germline V gene (reference sequence).

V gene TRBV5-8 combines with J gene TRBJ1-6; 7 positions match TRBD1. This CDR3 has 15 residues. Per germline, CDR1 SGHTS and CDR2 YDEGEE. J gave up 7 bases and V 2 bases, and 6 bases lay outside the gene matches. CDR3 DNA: TGTGCCAGCAGCTTAACAGGGGCTGGCAATTCACCCCTCCACTTT. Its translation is CASSLTGAGNSPLHF.

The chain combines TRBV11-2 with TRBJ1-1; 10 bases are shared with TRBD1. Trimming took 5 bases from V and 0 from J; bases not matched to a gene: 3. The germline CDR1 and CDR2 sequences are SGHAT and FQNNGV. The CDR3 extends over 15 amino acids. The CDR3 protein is CASSRGTGVNTEAFF. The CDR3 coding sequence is TGTGCCAGCAGCCGGGGGACAGGGGTGAACACTGAAGCTTTCTTT.

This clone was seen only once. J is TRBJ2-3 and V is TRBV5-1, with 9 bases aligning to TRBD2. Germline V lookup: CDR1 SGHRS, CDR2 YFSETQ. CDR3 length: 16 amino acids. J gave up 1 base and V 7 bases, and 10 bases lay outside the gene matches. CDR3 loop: CASAQQPSGGTDTQYF. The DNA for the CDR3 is TGCGCCAGCGCCCAGCAGCCTAGCGGGGGCACAGATACGCAGTATTTT.

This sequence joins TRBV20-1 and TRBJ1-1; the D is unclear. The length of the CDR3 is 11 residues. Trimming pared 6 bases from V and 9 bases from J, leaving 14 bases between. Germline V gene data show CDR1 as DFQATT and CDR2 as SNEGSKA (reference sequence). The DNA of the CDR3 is TGCAGTGCCCTTCTGGCCAGGCAAGCTTTCTTT. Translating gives CSALLARQAFF.

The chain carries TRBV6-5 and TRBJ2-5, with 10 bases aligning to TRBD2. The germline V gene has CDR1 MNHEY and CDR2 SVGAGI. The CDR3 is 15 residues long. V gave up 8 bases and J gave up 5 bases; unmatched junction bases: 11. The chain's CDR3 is CASGLAGVSGETQYF. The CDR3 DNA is TGTGCCAGCGGGCTAGCGGGGGTGAGCGGGGAGACCCAGTACTTC.

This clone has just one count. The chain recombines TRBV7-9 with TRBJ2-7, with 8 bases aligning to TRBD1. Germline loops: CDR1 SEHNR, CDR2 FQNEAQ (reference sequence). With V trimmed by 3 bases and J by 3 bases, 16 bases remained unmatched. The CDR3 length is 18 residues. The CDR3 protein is CASSLDRAREGALYEQYF. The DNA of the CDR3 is TGTGCCAGCAGCTTGGACAGGGCGCGGGAAGGGGCCCTCTACGAGCAGTACTTC.

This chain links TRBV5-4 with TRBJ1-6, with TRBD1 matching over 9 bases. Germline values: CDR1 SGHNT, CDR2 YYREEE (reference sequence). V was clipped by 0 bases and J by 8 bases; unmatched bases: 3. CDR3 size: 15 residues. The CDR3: CASSLGGQGDSPLHF. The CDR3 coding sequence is TGTGCCAGCAGCTTGGGGGGACAGGGTGATTCACCCCTCCACTTT.

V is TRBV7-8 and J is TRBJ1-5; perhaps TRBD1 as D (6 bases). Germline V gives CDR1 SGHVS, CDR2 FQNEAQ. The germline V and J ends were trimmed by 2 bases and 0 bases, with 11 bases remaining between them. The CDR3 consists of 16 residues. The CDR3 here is CASSLWGPLSNQPQHF. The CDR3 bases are TGTGCCAGCAGCTTATGGGGGCCTCTTAGCAATCAGCCCCAGCATTTT.

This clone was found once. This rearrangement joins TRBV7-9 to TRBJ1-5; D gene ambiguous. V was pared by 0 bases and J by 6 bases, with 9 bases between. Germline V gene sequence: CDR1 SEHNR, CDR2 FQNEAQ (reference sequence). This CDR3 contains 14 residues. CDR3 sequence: CASSLAGGGQPQHF. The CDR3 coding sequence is TGTGCCAGCAGCTTAGCAGGTGGAGGTCAGCCCCAGCATTTT.

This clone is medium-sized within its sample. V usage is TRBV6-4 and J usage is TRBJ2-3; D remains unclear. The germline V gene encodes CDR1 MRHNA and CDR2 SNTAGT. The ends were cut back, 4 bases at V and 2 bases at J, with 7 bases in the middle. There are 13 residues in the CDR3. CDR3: CASSGTDTDTQYF. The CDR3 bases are TGTGCCAGCAGTGGAACAGACACAGATACGCAGTATTTT.

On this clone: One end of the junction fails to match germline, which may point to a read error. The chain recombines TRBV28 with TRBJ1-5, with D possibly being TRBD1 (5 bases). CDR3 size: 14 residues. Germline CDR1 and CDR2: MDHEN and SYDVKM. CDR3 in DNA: TGTGCCAGCCGTTTTCCAGGGAACGATCAGCCCCAGCATTTT. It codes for CASRFPGNDQPQHF.